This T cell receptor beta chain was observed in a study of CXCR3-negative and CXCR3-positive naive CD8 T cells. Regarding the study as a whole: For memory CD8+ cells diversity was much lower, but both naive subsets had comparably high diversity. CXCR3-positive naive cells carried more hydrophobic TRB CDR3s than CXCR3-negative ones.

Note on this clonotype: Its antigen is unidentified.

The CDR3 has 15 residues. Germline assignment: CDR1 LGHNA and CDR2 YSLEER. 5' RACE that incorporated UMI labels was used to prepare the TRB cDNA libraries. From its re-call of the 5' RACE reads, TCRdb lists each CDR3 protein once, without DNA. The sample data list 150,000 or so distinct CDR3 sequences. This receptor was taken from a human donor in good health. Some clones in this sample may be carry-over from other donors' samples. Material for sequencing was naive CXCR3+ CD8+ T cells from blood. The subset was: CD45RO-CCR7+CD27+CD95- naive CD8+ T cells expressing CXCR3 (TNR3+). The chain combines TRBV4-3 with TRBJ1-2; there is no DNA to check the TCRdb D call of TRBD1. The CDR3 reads CASSQGPGGNYGYTF.